This T cell receptor beta chain came from a study of blood T cell repertoires in COVID-19. Using immunoSEQ multiplex PCR, the repertoire was profiled, and TCRdb retains in-frame clones only, with some absent. The sample contains under 150,000 clones, around 81% of which appear only once. The germline gives CDR1 SGHRS, CDR2 YFSETQ. CDR3 length equals 14 residues. V was shortened by 5 bases and J by 9 bases, with 15 bases between the two germline ends. The sequencing sample was made of peripheral blood. This chain connects TRBV5-1 to TRBJ1-6; D unclear. The clonotype comes from a human donor with acute or convalescent COVID-19. The donor label of this sample is uncertain. The CDR3 is CASRADSPTSPLHF. The CDR3 DNA follows: TGCGCCAGCAGGGCGGATTCACCGACTTCACCCCTCCACTTT.